The clone carrying this T cell receptor (beta chain) was counted between two and nine times. Its cognate antigen is unknown. The data were taken from a study of T-cell memory formation after mild COVID-19. This CDR3 is built from 15 residues. Germline V CDR1 and CDR2: SQVTM, ANQGSEA. Unmatched junction bases numbered 12, after V lost 8 bases and J lost 5 bases. Study-wide results and limits: Shrinking CD4+ clones resided mostly in CM and EM, and CD8+ ones in EMRA.

TCRdb recomputed calls from the 5' RACE reads with MiXCR, one row per CDR3 protein. Found here are around 450,000 distinct CDR3 sequences, 15% to 20% of them singletons; the top ten hold around 8%. The clonotype originates from an adult woman who had mild COVID-19 (a few samples of this study predate the infection). Cell type and time point are not known. What was sequenced was PBMCs or a T cell subset sorted from them (not recorded which). The V gene is TRBV29-1, the J gene TRBJ1-4, with 9 bases that match TRBD1. The CDR3 loop is CSIQVQGARNEKLFF. Here the CDR3 DNA reads TGCAGCATCCAAGTACAGGGGGCGCGGAATGAAAAACTGTTTTTT.